This T cell receptor (beta chain) derives from a study of shared clonotypes between healthy human individuals (dated by TCRdb to 2020 to 2022). Background for the entire study: A few men and a couple of women, aged 18 to 49 years, made up the cohort. Per donor, three plates each were used for CD4 naive and CD4 memory, two for CD8 naive, and one for CD8 memory. Blood TCR repertoires of several healthy adults were deeply sequenced to estimate repertoire size and the extent of clonotype sharing between individuals. To increase sequencing depth and limit assay-specific biases, different laboratories used diverse techniques to prepare libraries and sequence TCR repertoires. Per donor, leukapheresis produced somewhere between about 0.8 and 9 billion PBMCs.

CD8 naive samples were CD45RO-negative cells positively selected for CCR7, giving a CD45RA+CCR7+ population that excluded TemRA cells. Donors were healthy HIV-negative adults with no recently reported acute infections or vaccinations. All donors were Caucasian adults living in Nashville, Tennessee, USA. Blood was collected by leukapheresis, and PBMCs were isolated by Ficoll-Histopaque density gradient centrifugation and then cryopreserved in liquid nitrogen vapor phase. Analytical flow cytometry was used to check the purity and quantity of every magnetically sorted T cell population. Genomic DNA was isolated from every sorted fraction and measured by UV absorbance on a Nanodrop 2000c. Of note for this clone: Its antigen is not yet known. Qualities for individual bases were not recorded, and no much larger clone is one base off.

What the research found in general, with its limitations: Rarefaction of sorted-subset datasets indicated incomplete sequencing despite the large sequencing depth. Compared with non-shared clonotypes, clonotypes shared by all four sorted-subset donors had higher generation probabilities. Approximately 5% of naive CD4, 3.5% of naive CD8, around 2.3% of memory CD4, and roughly 0.4% of memory CD8 clonotypes were shared across a few donors. The genetic and exposure-history diversity represented was limited by the small number of donors. Based on pairwise subsampling, the degree of clonotype sharing among donors was expected to be affected by sequencing depth. Only blood was sampled, and tissue TCR repertoires likely differ from those in blood. Naive subsets generally had larger estimated clonotype richness than memory subsets did.

Using the deep immunoSEQ assay, multiplex PCR amplified TCR CDR3 regions from genomic DNA. Extracted genomic DNA from each cell subset was distributed evenly across all wells of several immunoSEQ 96-well plates, and each plate was treated as a replicate. For sorted subsets, roughly 200 ng of genomic DNA, equivalent to tens of thousands of T cell genomes, went into each replicate PCR. The purified libraries were quantified using a Qubit 3.0 fluorometer, sized with a Bioanalyzer 2100, and then quantified again using the KAPA Library Quantification kit. Each immunoSEQ 96-well plate was sequenced on its own single-read 150-cycle Illumina NextSeq 550 flow cell. Per the original workflow: Because the immunoSEQ output held only junctional sequences and lacked quality scores, the filtering could not match the filtering applied to full-length reads. To assign V/J genes and CDR3, sequences were annotated using PyIR, a Python wrapper for IgBLAST v1.9, with IMGT germline references. Reads were removed for weak V/J assignments (E-value above 1e-6), missing CDR3, stop codons, out-of-frame junctions, or ambiguous translated residues. V3J clonotypes were defined as sequences sharing the same inferred V gene, J gene, and CDR3 amino acid sequence. The percentage overlap between two repertoires was calculated by dividing the number of shared unique clonotypes by the size of the smaller repertoire. Repertoire richness was assessed with RTK rarefaction, the Chao1 estimator, and Recon v2.1 estimates of unobserved clonotypes. Generation probabilities were computed with OLGA for all TCRbeta clonotypes obtained by the gDNA method from a handful of donors. Held by TCRdb, this immuneACCESS table contains in-frame sequences only and omits some clones. Under half of the omission traces to an unresolved V gene where checked; the cause of the rest is unknown. The V and J calls and clone size are taken from that table; D and trimming were inferred from the DNA. The sample records around 2,000,000 clones, about 95% of which are singletons. The top ten clonotypes cover 0.85% to 1.3% of the sample.

The CDR3, cysteine through phenylalanine, is 14 amino acids long. Left in the record is the CDR3 DNA by itself, 42 bases read in frame from the first base. CDR1 and CDR2 were assigned from the germline V gene as LGHNA and YSLEER. V sheds 2 bases and J sheds 3 bases, leaving 10 bases between their ends. Sequenced: naive CD8+ T cells sorted from blood. The sample's cell subset or site label is to be understood as: CD45RA+CCR7+. The receptor was derived from a man between 18 and 35 years old in good health. The chain is made from TRBV4-3 and TRBJ1-1; a confident D gene designation cannot be given. The CDR3 region reads CASSQQRTYTEAFF. The DNA sequence is given as TGCGCCAGCAGCCAACAGCGGACTTACACTGAAGCTTTCTTT.